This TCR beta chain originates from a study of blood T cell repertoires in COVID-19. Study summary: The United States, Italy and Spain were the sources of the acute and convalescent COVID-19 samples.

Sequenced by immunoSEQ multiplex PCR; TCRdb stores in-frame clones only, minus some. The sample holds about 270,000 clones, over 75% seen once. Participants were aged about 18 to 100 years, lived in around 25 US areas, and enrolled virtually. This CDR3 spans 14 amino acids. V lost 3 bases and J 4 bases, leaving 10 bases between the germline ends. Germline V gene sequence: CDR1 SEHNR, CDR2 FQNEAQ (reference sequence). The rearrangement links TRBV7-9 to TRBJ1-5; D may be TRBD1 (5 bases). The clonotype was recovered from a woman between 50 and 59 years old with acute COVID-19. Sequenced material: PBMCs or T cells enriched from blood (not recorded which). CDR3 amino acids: CASSFHGGNQPQHF. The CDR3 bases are TGTGCCAGCAGCTTTCACGGGGGGAATCAGCCCCAGCATTTT. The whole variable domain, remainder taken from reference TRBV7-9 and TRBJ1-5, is DTGVSQNPRHKITKRGQNVTFRCDPISEHNRLYWYRQTLGQGPEFLTYFQNEAQLEKSRLLSDRFSAERPKGSFSTLEIQRTEQGDSAMYLCASSFHGGNQPQHFGDGTRLSIL.